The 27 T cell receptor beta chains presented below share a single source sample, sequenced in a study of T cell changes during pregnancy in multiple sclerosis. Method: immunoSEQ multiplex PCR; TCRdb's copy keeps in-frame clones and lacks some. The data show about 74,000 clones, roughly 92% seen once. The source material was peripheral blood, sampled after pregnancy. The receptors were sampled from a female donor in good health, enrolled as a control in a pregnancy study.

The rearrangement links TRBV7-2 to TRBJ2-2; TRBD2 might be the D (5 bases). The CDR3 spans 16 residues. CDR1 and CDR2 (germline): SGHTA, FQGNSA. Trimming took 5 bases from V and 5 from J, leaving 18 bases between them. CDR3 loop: CASSPEVLEVTGELFF. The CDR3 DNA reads TGTGCCAGCAGCCCCGAGGTACTAGAAGTTACCGGGGAGCTGTTTTTT.

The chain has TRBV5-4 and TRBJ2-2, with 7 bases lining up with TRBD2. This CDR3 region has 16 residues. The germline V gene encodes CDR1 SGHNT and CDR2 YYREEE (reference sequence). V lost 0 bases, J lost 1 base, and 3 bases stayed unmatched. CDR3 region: CASSLEVAGNTGELFF. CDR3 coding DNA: TGTGCCAGCAGCTTGGAAGTAGCGGGGAACACCGGGGAGCTGTTTTTT.

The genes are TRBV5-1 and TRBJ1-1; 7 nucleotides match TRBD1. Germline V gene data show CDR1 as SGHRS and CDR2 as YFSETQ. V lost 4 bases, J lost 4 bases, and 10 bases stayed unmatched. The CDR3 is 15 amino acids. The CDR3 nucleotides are TGCGCCAGCAGCCCCATGACAGGGTCAGGCACTGAAGCTTTCTTT. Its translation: CASSPMTGSGTEAFF.

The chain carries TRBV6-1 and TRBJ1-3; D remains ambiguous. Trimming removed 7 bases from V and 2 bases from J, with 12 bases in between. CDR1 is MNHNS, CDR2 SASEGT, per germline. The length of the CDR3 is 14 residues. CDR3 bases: TGTGCCAGCACCTTGGGAGGGACTGGAAACACCATATATTTT. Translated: CASTLGGTGNTIYF.

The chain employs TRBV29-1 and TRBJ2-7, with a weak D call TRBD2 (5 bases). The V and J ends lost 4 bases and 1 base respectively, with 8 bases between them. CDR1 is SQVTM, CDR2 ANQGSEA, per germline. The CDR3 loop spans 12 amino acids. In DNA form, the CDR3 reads TGCAGCGTTGGAGGGCCTTCCTACGAGCAGTACTTC. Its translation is CSVGGPSYEQYF.

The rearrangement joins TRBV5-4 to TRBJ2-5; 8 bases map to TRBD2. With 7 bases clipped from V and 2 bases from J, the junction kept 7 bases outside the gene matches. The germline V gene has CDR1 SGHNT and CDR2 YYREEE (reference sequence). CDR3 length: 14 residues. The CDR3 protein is CASGAAGEQETQYF. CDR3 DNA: TGTGCCAGCGGCGCAGCGGGGGAACAAGAGACCCAGTACTTC.

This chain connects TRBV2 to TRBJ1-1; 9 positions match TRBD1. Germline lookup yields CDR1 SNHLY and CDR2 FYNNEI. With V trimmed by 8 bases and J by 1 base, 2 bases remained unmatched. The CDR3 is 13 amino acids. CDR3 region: CASRGQGNTEAFF. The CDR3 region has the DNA TGTGCCAGCCGGGGACAGGGGAACACTGAAGCTTTCTTT.

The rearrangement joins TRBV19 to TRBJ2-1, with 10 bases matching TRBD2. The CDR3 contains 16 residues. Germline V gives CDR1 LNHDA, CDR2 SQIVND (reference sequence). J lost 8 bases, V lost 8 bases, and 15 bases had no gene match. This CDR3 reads CASRDGAGGRMYEQFF. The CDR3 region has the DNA TGTGCCAGTCGGGACGGAGCGGGAGGGCGAATGTATGAGCAGTTCTTC.

The CDR3 DNA reads TGTGCCAGCAGCTTAGCAGGGGGCGCGGGGAATTCACCCCTCCACTTT. Its translation: CASSLAGGAGNSPLHF. The chain employs TRBV7-2 and TRBJ1-6; 7 positions match TRBD1. The germline gives CDR1 SGHTA, CDR2 FQGNSA. The CDR3 totals 16 residues. V trimming: 0 bases; J trimming: 7 bases; junction bases outside the gene matches: 6.

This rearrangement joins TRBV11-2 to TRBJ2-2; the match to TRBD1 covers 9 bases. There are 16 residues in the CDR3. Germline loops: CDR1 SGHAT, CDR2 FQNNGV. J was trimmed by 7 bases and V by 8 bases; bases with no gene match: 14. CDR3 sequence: CASGERDDRGNGELFF. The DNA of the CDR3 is TGTGCCAGCGGGGAGAGAGACGACAGGGGGAACGGGGAGCTGTTTTTT. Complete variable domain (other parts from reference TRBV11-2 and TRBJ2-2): EAGVAQSPRYKIIEKRQSVAFWCNPISGHATLYWYQQILGQGPKLLIQFQNNGVVDDSQLPKDRFSAERLKGVDSTLKIQPAKLEDSAVYLCASGERDDRGNGELFFGEGSRLTVL.

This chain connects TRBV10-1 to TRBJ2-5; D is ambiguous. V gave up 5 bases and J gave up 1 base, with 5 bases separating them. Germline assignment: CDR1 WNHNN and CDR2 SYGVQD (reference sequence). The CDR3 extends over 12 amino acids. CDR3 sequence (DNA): TGCGCCAGCAGTTCGTCCCAAGAGACCCAGTACTTC. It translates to CASSSSQETQYF.

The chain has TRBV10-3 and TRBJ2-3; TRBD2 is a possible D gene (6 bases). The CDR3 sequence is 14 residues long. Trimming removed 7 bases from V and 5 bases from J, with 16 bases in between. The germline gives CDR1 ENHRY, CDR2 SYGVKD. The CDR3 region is CAIKAGPRGDTQYF. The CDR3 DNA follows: TGTGCCATCAAGGCGGGGCCGCGGGGAGATACGCAGTATTTT.

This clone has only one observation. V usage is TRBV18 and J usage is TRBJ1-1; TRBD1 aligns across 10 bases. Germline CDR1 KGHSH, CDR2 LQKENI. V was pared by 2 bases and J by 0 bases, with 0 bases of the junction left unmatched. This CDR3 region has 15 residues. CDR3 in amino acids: CASSPGTGVNTEAFF. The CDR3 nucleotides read TGTGCCAGCTCACCAGGGACAGGGGTGAACACTGAAGCTTTCTTT.

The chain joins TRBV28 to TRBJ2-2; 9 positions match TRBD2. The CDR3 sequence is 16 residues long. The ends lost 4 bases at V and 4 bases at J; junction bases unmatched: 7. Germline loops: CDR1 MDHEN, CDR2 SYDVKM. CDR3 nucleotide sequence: TGTGCCAGCAGTTCCCCGGGACTAGCATCCACCGGGGAGCTGTTTTTT. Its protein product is CASSSPGLASTGELFF.

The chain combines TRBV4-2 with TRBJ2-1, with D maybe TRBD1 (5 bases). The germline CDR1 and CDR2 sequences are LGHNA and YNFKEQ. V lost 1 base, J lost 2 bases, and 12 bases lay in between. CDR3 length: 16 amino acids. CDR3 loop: CASSQGGGAPYNEQFF. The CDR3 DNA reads TGTGCCAGCAGCCAAGGGGGCGGAGCTCCCTACAATGAGCAGTTCTTC.

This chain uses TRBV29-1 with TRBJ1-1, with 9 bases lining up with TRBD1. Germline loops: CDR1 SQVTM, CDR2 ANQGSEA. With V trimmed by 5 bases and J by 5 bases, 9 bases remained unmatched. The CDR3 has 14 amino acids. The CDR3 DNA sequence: TGCAGCGTTAGAGCAGGGACAGGGAATACTGAAGCTTTCTTT. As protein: CSVRAGTGNTEAFF. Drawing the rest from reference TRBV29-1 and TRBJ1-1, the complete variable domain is SAVISQKPSRDICQRGTSLTIQCQVDSQVTMMFWYRQQPGQSLTLIATANQGSEATYESGFVIDKFPISRPNLTFSTLTVSNMSPEDSSIYLCSVRAGTGNTEAFFGQGTRLTVV.

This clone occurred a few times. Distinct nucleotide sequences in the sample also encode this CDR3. The CDR3 is CASSLTANYGYTF. CDR3 in DNA: TGTGCCAGCAGCTTGACAGCTAACTATGGCTACACCTTC. The chain combines TRBV5-4 with TRBJ1-2; D is undetermined. Germline V lookup: CDR1 SGHNT, CDR2 YYREEE (reference sequence). Trimming stripped 1 base from V and 0 bases from J, with 4 bases between. This CDR3 is built from 13 residues.

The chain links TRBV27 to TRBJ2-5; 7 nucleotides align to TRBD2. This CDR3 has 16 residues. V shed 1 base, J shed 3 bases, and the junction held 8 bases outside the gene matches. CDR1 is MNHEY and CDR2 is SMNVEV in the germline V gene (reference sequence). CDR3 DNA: TGTGCCAGCAGTTTATGGCGGGAGCTCCTGGAAGAGACCCAGTACTTC. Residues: CASSLWRELLEETQYF.

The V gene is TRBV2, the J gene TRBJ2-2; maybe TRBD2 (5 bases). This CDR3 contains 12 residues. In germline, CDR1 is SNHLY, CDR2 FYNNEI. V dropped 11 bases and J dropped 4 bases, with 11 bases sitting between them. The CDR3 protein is CAGLGFTGELFF. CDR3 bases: TGTGCCGGACTGGGGTTCACCGGGGAGCTGTTTTTT.

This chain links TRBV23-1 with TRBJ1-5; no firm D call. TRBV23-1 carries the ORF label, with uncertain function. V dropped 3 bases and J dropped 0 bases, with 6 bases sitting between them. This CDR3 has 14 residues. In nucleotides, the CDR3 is TGCGCCAGCAGTCAGACTGATAGCAATCAGCCCCAGCATTTT. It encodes CASSQTDSNQPQHF.

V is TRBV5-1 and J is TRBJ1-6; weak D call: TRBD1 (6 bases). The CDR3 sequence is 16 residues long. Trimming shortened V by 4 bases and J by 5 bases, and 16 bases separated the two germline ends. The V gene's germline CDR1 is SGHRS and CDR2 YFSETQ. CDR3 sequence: CASSTADRIDNSPLHF. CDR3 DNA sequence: TGCGCCAGCAGCACCGCCGACAGGATCGATAATTCACCCCTCCACTTT.

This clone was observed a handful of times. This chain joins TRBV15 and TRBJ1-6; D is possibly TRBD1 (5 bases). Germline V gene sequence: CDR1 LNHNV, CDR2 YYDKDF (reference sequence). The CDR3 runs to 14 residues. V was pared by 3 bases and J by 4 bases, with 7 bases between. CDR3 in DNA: TGTGCCACCAGCAGGGCAGGGTATAATTCACCCCTCCACTTT. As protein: CATSRAGYNSPLHF.

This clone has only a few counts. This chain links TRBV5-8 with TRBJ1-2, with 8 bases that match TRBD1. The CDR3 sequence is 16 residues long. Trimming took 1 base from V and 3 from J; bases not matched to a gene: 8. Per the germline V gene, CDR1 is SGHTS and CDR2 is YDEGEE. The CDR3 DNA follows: TGTGCCAGCAGCTTGTTAAATCAGGGGGCGGACTATGGCTACACCTTC. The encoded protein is CASSLLNQGADYGYTF.

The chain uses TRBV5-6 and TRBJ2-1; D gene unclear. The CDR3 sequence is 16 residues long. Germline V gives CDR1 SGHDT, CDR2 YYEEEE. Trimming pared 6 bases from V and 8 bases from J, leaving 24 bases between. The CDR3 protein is CASTLSAARGGDEQFF. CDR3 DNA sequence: TGTGCCAGCACCCTGTCCGCGGCCCGAGGTGGCGATGAGCAGTTCTTC.

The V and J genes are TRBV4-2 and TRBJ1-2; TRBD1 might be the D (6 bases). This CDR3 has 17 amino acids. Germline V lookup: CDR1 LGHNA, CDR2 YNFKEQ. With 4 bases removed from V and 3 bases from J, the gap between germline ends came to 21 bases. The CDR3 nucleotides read TGTGCCAGCAGCCCTAGATACACAGGGAGTCGGGACTATGGCTACACCTTC. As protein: CASSPRYTGSRDYGYTF.

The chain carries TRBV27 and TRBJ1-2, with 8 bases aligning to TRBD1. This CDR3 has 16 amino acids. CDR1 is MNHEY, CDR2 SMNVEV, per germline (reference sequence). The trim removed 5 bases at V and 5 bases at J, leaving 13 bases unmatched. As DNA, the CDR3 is TGTGCCAGCAGTCCCCGGGACAGGCTTATGTCATATGGCTACACCTTC. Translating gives CASSPRDRLMSYGYTF.

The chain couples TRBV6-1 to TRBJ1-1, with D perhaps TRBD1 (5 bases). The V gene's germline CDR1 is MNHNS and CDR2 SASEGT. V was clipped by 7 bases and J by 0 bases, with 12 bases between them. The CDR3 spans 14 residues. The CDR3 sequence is CASTKDRLNTEAFF. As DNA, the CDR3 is TGTGCCAGCACCAAAGACAGATTGAACACTGAAGCTTTCTTT.